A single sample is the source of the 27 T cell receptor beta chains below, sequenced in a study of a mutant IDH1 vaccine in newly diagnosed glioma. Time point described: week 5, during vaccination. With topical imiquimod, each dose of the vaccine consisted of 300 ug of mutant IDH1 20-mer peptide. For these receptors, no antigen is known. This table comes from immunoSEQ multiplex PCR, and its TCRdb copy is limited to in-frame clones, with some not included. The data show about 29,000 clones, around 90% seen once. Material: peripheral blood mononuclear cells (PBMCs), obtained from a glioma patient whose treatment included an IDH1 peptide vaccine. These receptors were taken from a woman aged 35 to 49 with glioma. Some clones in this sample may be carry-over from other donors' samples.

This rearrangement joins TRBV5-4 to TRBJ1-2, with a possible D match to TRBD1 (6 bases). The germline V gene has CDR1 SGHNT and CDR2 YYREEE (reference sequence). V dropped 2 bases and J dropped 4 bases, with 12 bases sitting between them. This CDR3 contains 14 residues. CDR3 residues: CASSLRGPSYGYTF. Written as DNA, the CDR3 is TGTGCCAGCAGCTTACGGGGGCCCTCCTATGGCTACACCTTC.

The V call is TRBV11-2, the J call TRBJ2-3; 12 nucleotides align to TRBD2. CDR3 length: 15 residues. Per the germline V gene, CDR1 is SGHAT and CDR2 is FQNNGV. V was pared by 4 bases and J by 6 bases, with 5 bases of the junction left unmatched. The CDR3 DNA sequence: TGTGCCAGCAGCTCTAGCGGGAGGGCCGGGGATACGCAGTATTTT. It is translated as CASSSSGRAGDTQYF.

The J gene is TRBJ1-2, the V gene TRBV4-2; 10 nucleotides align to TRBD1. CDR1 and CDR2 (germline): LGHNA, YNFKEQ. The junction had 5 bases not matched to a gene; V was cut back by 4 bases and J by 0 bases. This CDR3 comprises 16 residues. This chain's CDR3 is CASSPDRGRANYGYTF. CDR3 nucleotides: TGTGCCAGCAGCCCGGACAGGGGGAGAGCTAACTATGGCTACACCTTC.

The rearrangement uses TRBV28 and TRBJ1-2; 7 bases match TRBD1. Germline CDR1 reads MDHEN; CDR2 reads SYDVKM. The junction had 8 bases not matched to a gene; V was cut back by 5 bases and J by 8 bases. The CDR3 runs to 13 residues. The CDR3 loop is CASSTGQSDGYTF. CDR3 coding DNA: TGTGCCAGCAGTACGGGACAGTCGGACGGCTACACCTTC.

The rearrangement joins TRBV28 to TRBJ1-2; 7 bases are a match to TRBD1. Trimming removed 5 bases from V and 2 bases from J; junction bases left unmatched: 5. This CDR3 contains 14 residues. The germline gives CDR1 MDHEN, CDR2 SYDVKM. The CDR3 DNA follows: TGTGCCAGCAGTACCTTGGACAGGAACTATGGCTACACCTTC. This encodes CASSTLDRNYGYTF.

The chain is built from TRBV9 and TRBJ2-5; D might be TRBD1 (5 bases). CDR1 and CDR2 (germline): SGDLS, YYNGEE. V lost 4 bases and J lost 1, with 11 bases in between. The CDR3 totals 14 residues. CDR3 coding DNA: TGTGCCAGCAGCCCCCGACAGATCCAAGAGACCCAGTACTTC. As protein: CASSPRQIQETQYF.

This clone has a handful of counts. CDR3 sequence (DNA): TGTGCCACCCAAGAAACCAATGAGCAGTTCTTC. Protein product: CATQETNEQFF. V is TRBV15 and J is TRBJ2-1, with no clear D. The CDR3 extends over 11 amino acids. V was pared by 8 bases and J by 6 bases, with 8 bases between. The germline V gene encodes CDR1 LNHNV and CDR2 YYDKDF (reference sequence).

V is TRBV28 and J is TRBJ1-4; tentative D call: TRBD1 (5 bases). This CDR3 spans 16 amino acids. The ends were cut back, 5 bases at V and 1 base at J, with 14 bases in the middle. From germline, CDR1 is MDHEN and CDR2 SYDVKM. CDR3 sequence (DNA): TGTGCCAGCAGTCGTACAGGTTTGGGAACTAATGAAAAACTGTTTTTT. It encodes CASSRTGLGTNEKLFF.

The CDR3 DNA is TGTGCCAGCAGCTTGACCTCCATGGGGGAGGATACGCAGTATTTT. The encoded protein is CASSLTSMGEDTQYF. The chain has TRBV7-2 and TRBJ2-3; D possibly uses TRBD1 or TRBD2 (5 bases each). This CDR3 spans 15 amino acids. In germline, CDR1 is SGHTA, CDR2 FQGNSA. Trimming took 3 bases from V and 6 from J, leaving 16 bases between them.

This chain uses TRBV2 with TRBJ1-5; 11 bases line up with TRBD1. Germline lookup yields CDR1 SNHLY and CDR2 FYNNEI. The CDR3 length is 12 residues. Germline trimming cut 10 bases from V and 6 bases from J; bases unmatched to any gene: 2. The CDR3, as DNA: TGTGCCATTGGGACAGGGGGTCAGCCCCAGCATTTT. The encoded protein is CAIGTGGQPQHF.

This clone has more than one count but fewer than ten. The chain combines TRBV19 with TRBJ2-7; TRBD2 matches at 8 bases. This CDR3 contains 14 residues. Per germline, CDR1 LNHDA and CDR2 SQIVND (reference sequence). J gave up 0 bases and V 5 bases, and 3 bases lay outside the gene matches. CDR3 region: CASSPGLDSYEQYF. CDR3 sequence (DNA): TGTGCCAGTAGTCCGGGACTAGACTCCTACGAGCAGTACTTC.

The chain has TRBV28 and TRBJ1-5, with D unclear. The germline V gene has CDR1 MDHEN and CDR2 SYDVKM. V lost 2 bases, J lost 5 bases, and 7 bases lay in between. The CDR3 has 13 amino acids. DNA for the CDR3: TGTGCCAGCAGTTTAGTAGGTTATCAGCCCCAGCATTTT. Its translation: CASSLVGYQPQHF. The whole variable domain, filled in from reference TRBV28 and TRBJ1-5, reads DVKVTQSSRYLVKRTGEKVFLECVQDMDHENMFWYRQDPGLGLRLIYFSYDVKMKEKGDIPEGYSVSREKKERFSLILESASTNQTSMYLCASSLVGYQPQHFGDGTRLSIL.

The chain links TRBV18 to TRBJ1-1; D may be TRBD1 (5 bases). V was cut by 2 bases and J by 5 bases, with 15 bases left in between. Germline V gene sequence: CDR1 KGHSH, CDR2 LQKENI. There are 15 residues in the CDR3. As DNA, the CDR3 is TGTGCCAGCTCACCATTCCCGGGGGGTTGGACTGAAGCTTTCTTT. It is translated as CASSPFPGGWTEAFF.

CDR3 loop: CASSSGTANQPQHF. CDR3 in DNA: TGTGCCAGCAGCAGCGGGACAGCAAATCAGCCCCAGCATTTT. This chain connects TRBV6-5 to TRBJ1-5, with 7 bases identical to TRBD1. V gave up 6 bases and J gave up 4 bases; unmatched junction bases: 6. Per germline, CDR1 MNHEY and CDR2 SVGAGI. There are 14 residues in the CDR3.

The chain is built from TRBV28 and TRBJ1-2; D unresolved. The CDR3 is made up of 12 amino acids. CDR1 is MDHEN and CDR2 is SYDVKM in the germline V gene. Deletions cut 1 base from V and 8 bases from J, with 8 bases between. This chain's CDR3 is CASSLSNGGYTF. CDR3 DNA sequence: TGTGCCAGCAGTTTATCAAACGGGGGCTACACCTTC.

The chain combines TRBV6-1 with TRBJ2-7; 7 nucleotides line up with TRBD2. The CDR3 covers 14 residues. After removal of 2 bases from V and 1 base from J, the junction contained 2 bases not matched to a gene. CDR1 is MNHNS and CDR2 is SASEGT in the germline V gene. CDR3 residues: CASSEQRGSYEQYF. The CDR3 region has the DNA TGTGCCAGCAGTGAACAGCGGGGATCCTACGAGCAGTACTTC.

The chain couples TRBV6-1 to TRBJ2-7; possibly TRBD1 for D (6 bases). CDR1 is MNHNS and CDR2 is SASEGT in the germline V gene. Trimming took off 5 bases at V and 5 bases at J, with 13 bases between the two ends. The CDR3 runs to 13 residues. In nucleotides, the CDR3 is TGTGCCAGCAGTATACAGGGTAGGGACGAGCAGTACTTC. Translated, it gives CASSIQGRDEQYF.

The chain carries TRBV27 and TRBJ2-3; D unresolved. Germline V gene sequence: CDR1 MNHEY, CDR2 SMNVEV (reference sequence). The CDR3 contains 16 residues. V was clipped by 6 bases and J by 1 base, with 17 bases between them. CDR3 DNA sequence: TGTGCCAGCAGCCCAAATAACCCTTCTGGCACAGATACGCAGTATTTT. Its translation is CASSPNNPSGTDTQYF.

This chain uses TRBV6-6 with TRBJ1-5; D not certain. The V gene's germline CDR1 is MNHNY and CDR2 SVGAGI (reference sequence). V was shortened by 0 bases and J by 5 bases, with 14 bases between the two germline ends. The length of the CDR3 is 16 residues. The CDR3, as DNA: TGTGCCAGCAGTTACTCCGAAGGAGGAGCCGATCAGCCCCAGCATTTT. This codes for CASSYSEGGADQPQHF.

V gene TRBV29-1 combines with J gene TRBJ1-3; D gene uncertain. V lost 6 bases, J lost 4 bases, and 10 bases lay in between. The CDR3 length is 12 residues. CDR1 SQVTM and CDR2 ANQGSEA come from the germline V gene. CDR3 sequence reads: CSVTEPGNTIYF. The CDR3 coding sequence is TGCAGCGTCACCGAACCGGGAAACACCATATATTTT.

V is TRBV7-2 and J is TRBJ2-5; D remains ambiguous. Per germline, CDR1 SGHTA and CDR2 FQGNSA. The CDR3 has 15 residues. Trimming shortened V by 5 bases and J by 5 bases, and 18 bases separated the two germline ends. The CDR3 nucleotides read TGTGCCAGCAGCATTTACAAGAACGGACGGGAGACCCAGTACTTC. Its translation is CASSIYKNGRETQYF.

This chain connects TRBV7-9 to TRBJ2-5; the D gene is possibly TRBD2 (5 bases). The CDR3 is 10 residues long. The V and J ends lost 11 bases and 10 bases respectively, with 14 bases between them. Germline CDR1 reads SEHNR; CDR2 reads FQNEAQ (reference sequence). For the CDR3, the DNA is TGTGCCTCTTCGGACTCCTTCCAGTACTTC. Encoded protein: CASSDSFQYF.

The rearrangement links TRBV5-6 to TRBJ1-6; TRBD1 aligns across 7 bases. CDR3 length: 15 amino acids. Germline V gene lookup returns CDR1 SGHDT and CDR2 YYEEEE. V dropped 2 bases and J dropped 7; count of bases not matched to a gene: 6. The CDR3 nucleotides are TGTGCCAGCAGCTTCCGGGACAGCGGCAATTCACCCCTCCACTTT. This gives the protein CASSFRDSGNSPLHF.

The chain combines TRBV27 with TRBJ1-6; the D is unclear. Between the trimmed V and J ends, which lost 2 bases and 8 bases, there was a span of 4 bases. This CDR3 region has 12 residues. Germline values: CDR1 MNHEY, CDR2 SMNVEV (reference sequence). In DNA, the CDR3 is TGTGCCAGCAGTTTAGGGGATTCACCCCTCCACTTT. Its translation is CASSLGDSPLHF.

CDR3 in amino acids: CASSLGGLAKNIQYF. CDR3 DNA: TGTGCCAGCAGTTTAGGTGGTCTAGCCAAAAACATTCAGTACTTC. The V and J genes are TRBV28 and TRBJ2-4; D gene ambiguous. Germline lookup yields CDR1 MDHEN and CDR2 SYDVKM. The V end was cut by 2 bases, the J end by 0 bases, with 8 bases between. The CDR3 covers 15 residues.

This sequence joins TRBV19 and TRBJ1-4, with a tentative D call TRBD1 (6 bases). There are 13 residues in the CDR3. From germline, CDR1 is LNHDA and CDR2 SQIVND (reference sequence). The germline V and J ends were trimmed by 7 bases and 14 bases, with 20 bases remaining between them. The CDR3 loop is CASTGAKRSGLFF. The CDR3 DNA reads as TGTGCCAGTACAGGGGCCAAAAGAAGTGGTCTGTTTTTT.

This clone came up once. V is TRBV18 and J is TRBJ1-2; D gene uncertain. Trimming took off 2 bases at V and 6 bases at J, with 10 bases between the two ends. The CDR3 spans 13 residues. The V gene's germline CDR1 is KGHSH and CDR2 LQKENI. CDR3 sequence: CASSPWGVDGYTF. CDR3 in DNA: TGTGCCAGCTCACCATGGGGAGTGGATGGCTACACCTTC.